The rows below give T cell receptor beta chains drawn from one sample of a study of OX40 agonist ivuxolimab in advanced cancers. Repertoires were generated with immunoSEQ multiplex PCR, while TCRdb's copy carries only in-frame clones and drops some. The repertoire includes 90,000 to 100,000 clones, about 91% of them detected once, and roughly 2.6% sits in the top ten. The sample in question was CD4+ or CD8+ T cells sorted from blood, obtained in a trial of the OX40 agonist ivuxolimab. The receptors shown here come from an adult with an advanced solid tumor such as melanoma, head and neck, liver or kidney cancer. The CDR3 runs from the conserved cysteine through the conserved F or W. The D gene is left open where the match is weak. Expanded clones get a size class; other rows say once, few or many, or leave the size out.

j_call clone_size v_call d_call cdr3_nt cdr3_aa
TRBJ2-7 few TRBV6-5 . TGTGCCAGCAGTAACCTCCGAGACGAGCAGTACTTC CASSNLRDEQYF
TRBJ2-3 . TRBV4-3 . TGCGCCAGCAGCCCAACTAGCACCGGAAGCACAGATACGCAGTATTTT CASSPTSTGSTDTQYF
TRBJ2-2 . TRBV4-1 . TGCGCCAGCAGCCAAGAAGGGGTAACGAACACCGGGGAGCTGTTTTTT CASSQEGVTNTGELFF
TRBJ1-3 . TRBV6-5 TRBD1 TGTGCCAGCAGCCTGACAGGGGCGCGGGGTAACACCATATATTTT CASSLTGARGNTIYF
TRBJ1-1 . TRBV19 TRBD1 TGTGCCAGTATTCACACCGGGACAGGGGGCACTGAAGCTTTCTTT CASIHTGTGGTEAFF
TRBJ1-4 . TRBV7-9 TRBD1 TGTGCCAGCAGCTTACAGACAGGGGGGGAAAAACTGTTTTTT CASSLQTGGEKLFF
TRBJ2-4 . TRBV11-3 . TGTGCCAGCAGCCCACGAGGGGGGGGCGGATCCCTAGCCAAAAACATTCAGTACTTC CASSPRGGGGSLAKNIQYF
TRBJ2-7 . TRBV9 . TGTGCCAGCAGCCCCGGGCAGGGGAGCTCCTACGAGCAGTACTTC CASSPGQGSSYEQYF
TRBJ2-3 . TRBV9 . TGTGCCAGCAGCGGAACAGGGACAGATACGCAGTATTTT CASSGTGTDTQYF
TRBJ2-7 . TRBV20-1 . TGCAGTGCTAGGAACCCCCCAGAGCAGTACTTC CSARNPPEQYF
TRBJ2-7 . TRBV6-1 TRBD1 TGTGCCAGCCGATGGGACAGGAACGCCTACGAGCAGTACTTC CASRWDRNAYEQYF
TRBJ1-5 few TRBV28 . TGTGCCAGCAGTTTGGTGGTTGGCAATCAGCCCCAGCATTTT CASSLVVGNQPQHF
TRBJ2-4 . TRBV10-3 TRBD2 TGTGCCATCAGTGGGGGACTAGCGGGAGTTGGCAAAAACATTCAGTACTTC CAISGGLAGVGKNIQYF
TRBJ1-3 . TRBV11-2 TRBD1 TGTGCCAGCAGTCTGAGGGGGCCGCGAAACACCATATATTTT CASSLRGPRNTIYF
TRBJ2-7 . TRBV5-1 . TGCGCCAGCAGCTTTTCAGTGGGAGTAAACGAGCAGTACTTC CASSFSVGVNEQYF
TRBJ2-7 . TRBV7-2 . TGTGCCAGCAGCTTAGCGGGAGTTAGATCCTACGAGCAGTACTTC CASSLAGVRSYEQYF
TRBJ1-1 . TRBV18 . TGTGCCAGCTCACCCCAGGGTTGGGACGGTGAAGCTTTCTTT CASSPQGWDGEAFF
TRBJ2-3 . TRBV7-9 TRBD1 TGTGCCAGCAGCCCAGGACAGGGAGCAGATACGCAGTATTTT CASSPGQGADTQYF
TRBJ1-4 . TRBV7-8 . TGTGCCAGCAGCTTAAATCCGGGCGCAACTAATGAAAAACTGTTTTTT CASSLNPGATNEKLFF
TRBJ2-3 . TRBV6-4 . TGTGCCAGCAGTGAACAGATTACTAGCACAGATACGCAGTATTTT CASSEQITSTDTQYF
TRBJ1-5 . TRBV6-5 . TGTGCCAGCAGCAGGGACCAAAATCAGCCCCAGCATTTT CASSRDQNQPQHF
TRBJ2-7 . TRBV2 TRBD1 TGTGCCAGCCATCCCAATGGACAGGATAGCGAGCAGTACTTC CASHPNGQDSEQYF
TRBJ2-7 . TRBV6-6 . TGTGCCAGCAGTTATCTAAATCCATCCTCCTACGAGCAGTACTTC CASSYLNPSSYEQYF
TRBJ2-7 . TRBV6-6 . TGTGCCAGCAGTTCCGACAGGACCTCCTACGAGCAGTACTTC CASSSDRTSYEQYF
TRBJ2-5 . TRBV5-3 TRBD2 TGTGCCAGACCCCCCAGTATGTTTTGGCCGGGAGGGGTGCAAGAGACCCAGTACTTC CARPPSMFWPGGVQETQYF
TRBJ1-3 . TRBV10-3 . TGTGCCATCAGTGATCGGGGGCCGCGCTCTGGAAACACCATATATTTT CAISDRGPRSGNTIYF
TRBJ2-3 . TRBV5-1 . TGCGCCAGCAGCTGGGGACCAGATCGTGCCACAGATACGCAGTATTTT CASSWGPDRATDTQYF
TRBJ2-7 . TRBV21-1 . TGTGCCAGCAGAGAGACTAGCGGAGTGGCCTACGAGCAGTACTTC CASRETSGVAYEQYF
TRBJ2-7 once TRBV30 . TGTGCCTGGGAGGGGGGCCTAGAGCAGTACTTC CAWEGGLEQYF
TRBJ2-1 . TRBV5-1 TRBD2 TGCGCCAGCAGCACTCTAGCGGATTACAATGAGCAGTTCTTC CASSTLADYNEQFF
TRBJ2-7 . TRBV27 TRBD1 TGTGCCAGCAGTCGGGACAGGGGGCGAAGACTGGCTACCTACGAGCAGTACTTC CASSRDRGRRLATYEQYF
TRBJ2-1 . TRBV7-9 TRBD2 TGTGCCAGCAGCTCTGGACTAGCGGGACCAGGGGATGAGCAGTTCTTC CASSSGLAGPGDEQFF
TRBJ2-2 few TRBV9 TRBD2 TGTGCCAGCAGCGCTGGAGTAGCGGGAGTTGGCGGGGAGCTGTTTTTT CASSAGVAGVGGELFF